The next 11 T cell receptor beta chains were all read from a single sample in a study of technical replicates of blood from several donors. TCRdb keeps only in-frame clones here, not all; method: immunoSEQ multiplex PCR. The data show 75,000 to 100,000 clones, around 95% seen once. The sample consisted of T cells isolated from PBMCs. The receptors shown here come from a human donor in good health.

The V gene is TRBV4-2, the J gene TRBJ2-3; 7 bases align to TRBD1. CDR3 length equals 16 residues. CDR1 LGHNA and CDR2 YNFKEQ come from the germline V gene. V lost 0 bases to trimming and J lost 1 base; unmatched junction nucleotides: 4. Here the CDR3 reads CASSQDIGQGTDTQYF. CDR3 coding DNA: TGTGCCAGCAGCCAAGATATCGGACAGGGCACAGATACGCAGTATTTT.

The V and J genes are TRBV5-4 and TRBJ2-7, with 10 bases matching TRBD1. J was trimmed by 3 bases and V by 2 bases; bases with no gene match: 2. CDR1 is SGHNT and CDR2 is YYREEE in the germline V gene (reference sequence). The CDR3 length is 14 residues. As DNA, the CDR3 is TGTGCCAGCAGCTTACGGACAGGGGGCTACGAGCAGTACTTC. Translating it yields CASSLRTGGYEQYF. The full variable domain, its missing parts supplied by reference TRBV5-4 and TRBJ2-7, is ETGVTQSPTHLIKTRGQQVTLRCSSQSGHNTVSWYQQALGQGPQFIFQYYREEENGRGNFPPRFSGLQFPNYSSELNVNALELDDSALYLCASSLRTGGYEQYFGPGTRLTVT.

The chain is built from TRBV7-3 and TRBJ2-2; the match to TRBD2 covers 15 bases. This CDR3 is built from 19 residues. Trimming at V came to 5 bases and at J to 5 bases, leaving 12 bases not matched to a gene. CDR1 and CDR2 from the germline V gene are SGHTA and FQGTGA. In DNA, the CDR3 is TGTGCCAGCAGCGTCCCTCGGACTAGCGGGGGGGCGGGGACCGGGGAGCTGTTTTTT. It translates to CASSVPRTSGGAGTGELFF.

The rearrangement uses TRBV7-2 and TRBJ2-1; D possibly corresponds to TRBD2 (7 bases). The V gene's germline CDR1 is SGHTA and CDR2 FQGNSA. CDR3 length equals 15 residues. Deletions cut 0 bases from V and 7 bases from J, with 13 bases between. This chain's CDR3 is CASSLAGGPNNEQFF. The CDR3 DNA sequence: TGTGCCAGCAGCTTAGCGGGGGGGCCAAATAATGAGCAGTTCTTC.

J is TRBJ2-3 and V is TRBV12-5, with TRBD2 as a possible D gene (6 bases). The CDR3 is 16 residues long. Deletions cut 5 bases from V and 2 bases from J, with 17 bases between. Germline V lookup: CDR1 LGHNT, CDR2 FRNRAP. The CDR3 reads CASGPRGSGHTDTQYF. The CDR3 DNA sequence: TGTGCTAGTGGTCCACGGGGTAGCGGACACACAGATACGCAGTATTTT.

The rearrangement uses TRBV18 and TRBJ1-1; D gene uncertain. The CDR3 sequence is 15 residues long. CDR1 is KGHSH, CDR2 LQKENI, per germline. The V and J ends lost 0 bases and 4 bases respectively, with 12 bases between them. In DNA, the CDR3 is TGTGCCAGCTCACCACCGAACGGGGAAGGCACTGAAGCTTTCTTT. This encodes CASSPPNGEGTEAFF.

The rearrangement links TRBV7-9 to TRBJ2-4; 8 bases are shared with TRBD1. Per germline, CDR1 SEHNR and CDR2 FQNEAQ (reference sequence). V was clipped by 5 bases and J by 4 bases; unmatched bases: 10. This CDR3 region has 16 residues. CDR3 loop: CASSLWTGQGKNIQYF. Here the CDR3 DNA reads TGTGCCAGCAGCCTCTGGACAGGGCAAGGGAAAAACATTCAGTACTTC.

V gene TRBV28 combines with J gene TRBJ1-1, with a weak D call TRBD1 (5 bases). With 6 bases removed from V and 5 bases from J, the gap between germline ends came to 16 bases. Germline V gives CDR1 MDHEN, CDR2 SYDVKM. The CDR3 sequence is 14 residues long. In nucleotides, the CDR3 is TGTGCCAGCAGAACGATCGGGACTACAACTGAAGCTTTCTTT. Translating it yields CASRTIGTTTEAFF. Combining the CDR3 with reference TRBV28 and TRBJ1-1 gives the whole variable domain DVKVTQSSRYLVKRTGEKVFLECVQDMDHENMFWYRQDPGLGLRLIYFSYDVKMKEKGDIPEGYSVSREKKERFSLILESASTNQTSMYLCASRTIGTTTEAFFGQGTRLTVV.

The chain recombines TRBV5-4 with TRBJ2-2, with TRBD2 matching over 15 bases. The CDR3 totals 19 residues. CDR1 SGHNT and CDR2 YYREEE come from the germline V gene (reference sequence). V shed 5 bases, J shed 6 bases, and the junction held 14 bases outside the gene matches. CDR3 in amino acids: CASRPGLAGGGREAGELFF. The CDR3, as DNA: TGTGCCAGCAGACCTGGACTAGCGGGAGGGGGTCGGGAGGCCGGGGAGCTGTTTTTT.

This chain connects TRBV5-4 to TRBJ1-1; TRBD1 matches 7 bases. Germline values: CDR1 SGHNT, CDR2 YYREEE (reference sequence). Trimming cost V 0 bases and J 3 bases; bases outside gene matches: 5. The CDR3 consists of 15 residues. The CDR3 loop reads CASSLAPGQDTEAFF. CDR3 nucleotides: TGTGCCAGCAGCTTGGCCCCCGGACAGGACACTGAAGCTTTCTTT.

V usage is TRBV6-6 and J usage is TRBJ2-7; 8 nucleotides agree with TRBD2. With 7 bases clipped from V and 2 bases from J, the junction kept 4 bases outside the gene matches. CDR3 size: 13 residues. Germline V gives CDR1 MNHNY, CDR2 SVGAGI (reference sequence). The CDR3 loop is CASMQGLAYEQYF. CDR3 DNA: TGTGCCAGCATGCAGGGACTAGCCTACGAGCAGTACTTC.